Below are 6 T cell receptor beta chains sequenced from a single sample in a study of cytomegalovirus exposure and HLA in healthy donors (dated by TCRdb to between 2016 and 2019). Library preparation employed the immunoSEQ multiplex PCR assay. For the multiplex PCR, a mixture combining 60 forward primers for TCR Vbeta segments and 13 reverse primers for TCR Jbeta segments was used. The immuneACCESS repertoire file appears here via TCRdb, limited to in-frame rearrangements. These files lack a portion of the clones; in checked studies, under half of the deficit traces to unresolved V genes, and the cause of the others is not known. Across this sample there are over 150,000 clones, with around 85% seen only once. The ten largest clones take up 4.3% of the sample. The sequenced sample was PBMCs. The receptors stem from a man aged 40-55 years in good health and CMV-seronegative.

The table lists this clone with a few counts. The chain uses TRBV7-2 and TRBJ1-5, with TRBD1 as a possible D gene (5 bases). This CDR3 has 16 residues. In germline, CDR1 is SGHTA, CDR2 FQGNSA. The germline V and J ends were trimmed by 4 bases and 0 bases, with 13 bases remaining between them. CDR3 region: CASSSFGGVSNQPQHF. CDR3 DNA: TGTGCCAGCAGCTCATTCGGAGGGGTTAGCAATCAGCCCCAGCATTTT.

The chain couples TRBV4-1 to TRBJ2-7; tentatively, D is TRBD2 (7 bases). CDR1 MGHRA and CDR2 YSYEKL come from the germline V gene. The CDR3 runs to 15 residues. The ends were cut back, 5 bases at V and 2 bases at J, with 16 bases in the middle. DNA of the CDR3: TGCGCCAGCAGCTTCAGTGGGGGGGCCCCCTACGAGCAGTACTTC. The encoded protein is CASSFSGGAPYEQYF.

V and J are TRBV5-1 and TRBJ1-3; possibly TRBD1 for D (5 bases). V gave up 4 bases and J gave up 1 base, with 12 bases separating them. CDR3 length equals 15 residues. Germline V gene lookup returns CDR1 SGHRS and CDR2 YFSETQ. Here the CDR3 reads CASSAQTVSGNTIYF. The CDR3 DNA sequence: TGCGCCAGCAGCGCCCAGACAGTTTCTGGAAACACCATATATTTT.

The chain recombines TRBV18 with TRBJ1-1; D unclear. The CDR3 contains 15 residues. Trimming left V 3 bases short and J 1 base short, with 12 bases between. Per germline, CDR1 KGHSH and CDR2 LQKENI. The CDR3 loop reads CASSPPDLWNTEAFF. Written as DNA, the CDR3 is TGTGCCAGCTCACCGCCAGATCTGTGGAACACTGAAGCTTTCTTT.

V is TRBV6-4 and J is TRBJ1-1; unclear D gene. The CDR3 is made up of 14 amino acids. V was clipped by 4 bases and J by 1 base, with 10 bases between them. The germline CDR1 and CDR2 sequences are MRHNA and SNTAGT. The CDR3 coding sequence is TGTGCCAGCAGTGCCGAGGCTTCGAACACTGAAGCTTTCTTT. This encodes CASSAEASNTEAFF.

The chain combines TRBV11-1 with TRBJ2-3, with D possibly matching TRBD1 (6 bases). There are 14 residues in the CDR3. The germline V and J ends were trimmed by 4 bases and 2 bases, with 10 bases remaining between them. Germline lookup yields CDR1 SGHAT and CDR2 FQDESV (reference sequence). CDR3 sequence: CASSSRQDTDTQYF. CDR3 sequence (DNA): TGTGCCAGCAGCTCTCGACAGGACACAGATACGCAGTATTTT.